These 4 T cell receptor beta chains were all obtained from the same sample, sequenced in a study of blood T cell repertoires in COVID-19. Libraries were prepared by immunoSEQ multiplex PCR; TCRdb keeps only in-frame clonotypes and omits some of them. The sample has 310,000 or so clones, roughly 87% seen once. The sample was PBMCs or T cells enriched from blood (not recorded which). The receptors were sampled from a woman aged 18-29 years who had recovered from COVID-19.

The gene calls are TRBV28 and TRBJ1-1; 7 bases fit TRBD1. The V gene end was trimmed by 6 bases and the J gene end by 5 bases; junction bases not matched to a gene: 3. This CDR3 is 12 amino acids long. Per germline, CDR1 MDHEN and CDR2 SYDVKM. The CDR3 nucleotides read TGTGCCAGCAGACTACAGGGGACTGAAGCTTTCTTT. Its protein is CASRLQGTEAFF.

This clone was observed a handful of times. This sequence joins TRBV4-2 and TRBJ2-7; 11 nucleotides match TRBD1. The germline V gene encodes CDR1 LGHNA and CDR2 YNFKEQ. The CDR3 runs 16 residues. Trimming at V came to 4 bases and at J to 1 base, leaving 6 bases not matched to a gene. CDR3 DNA sequence: TGTGCCAGCAGCCCAGAGGACAGGGGGCATTCCTACGAGCAGTACTTC. Residues: CASSPEDRGHSYEQYF.

The rearrangement links TRBV28 to TRBJ2-3; 10 bases agree with TRBD2. This CDR3 is built from 15 residues. The ends lost 3 bases at V and 1 base at J; junction bases unmatched: 1. Germline V gene data show CDR1 as MDHEN and CDR2 as SYDVKM. CDR3 amino acids: CASSFSGGRTDTQYF. The CDR3 DNA reads as TGTGCCAGCAGTTTTAGCGGGGGGCGCACAGATACGCAGTATTTT.

This clone was seen a few times. The chain carries TRBV9 and TRBJ1-3; D is unclear. Trimming took off 4 bases at V and 0 bases at J, with 20 bases between the two ends. In germline, CDR1 is SGDLS, CDR2 YYNGEE. The CDR3 is made up of 18 amino acids. This chain's CDR3 is CASSPGGSAVLSGNTIYF. DNA for the CDR3: TGTGCCAGCAGCCCCGGAGGGTCAGCCGTACTCTCTGGAAACACCATATATTTT.